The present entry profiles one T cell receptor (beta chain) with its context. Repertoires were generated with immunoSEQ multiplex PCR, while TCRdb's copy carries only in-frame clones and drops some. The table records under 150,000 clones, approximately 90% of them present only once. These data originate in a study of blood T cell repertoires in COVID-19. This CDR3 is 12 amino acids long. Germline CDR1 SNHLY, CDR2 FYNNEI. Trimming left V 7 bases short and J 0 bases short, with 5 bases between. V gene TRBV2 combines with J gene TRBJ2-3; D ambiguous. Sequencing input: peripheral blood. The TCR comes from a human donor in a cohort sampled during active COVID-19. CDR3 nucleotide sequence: TGTGCCAGCACTCGGAGCACAGATACGCAGTATTTT. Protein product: CASTRSTDTQYF.